The present TCR beta chain was sequenced within a study of shared clonotypes between healthy human individuals. Findings of the study overall: Unshared clonotypes carried lower generation probabilities than those common to all four donors.

CD8 cells classed as naive were CD45RO-negative and positively selected for CCR7, excluding terminally differentiated effector memory CD45RA+ cells. V dropped 4 bases and J dropped 5; count of bases not matched to a gene: 12. Germline V lookup: CDR1 SGHDT, CDR2 YYEEEE. This CDR3 has 16 residues. As concerns this clone: Its antigen remains unidentified.

Here immunoSEQ multiplex PCR was the method, and the copy in TCRdb shows in-frame clones only, minus some. The data hold nearly 600,000 clones, with nearly 97% observed a single time. The chain links TRBV5-6 to TRBJ1-2; 9 nucleotides align to TRBD1. This TCR derives from a woman between 25 and 40 years old in good health. The sample consisted of naive CD8+ T cells sorted from blood. DNA for the CDR3: TGTGCCAGCAGCCATGGACAGGGGATGGGGGTATATGGCTACACCTTC. Encoded protein: CASSHGQGMGVYGYTF.